This TCR beta chain comes out of a study of TIL therapy for anti-PD-1-resistant metastatic lung cancer. Across the study: Half of patients were current or former smokers. Tumors carried a median roughly 1.5 non-synonymous mutations per megabase. Study results and caveats: Patients were highly selected, enriched for treatment-naive, never-smoker and oncogene-addicted cases.

Germline V gene lookup returns CDR1 MNHNS and CDR2 SASEGT. Deletions cut 1 base from V and 3 bases from J, with 21 bases between. The CDR3 is 18 residues long. The time point denotes: pre-treatment sample, taken before nivolumab and TIL therapy. Enrollment ran from late 2017 to early 2020. This was the immunoSEQ v3 assay. Sequenced by immunoSEQ multiplex PCR; TCRdb stores in-frame clones only, minus some. The sample has some 60,000 clones; around 69% are singletons. In the case of this clone: Its antigen is unidentified.

The sequence came from a person aged 25 to 80 with non-small cell lung cancer. The chain uses TRBV6-1 and TRBJ1-1; D not certain. The material was blood, obtained at baseline. The CDR3 protein is CASSEELSSPGYYTEAFF. CDR3 DNA sequence: TGTGCCAGCAGTGAAGAATTAAGCTCGCCGGGATACTACACTGAAGCTTTCTTT.